The 25 T cell receptor beta chains given below trace back to one sample, sequenced in a study of beta chain features in type 1 diabetes. Study-level results: Shorter TCRB CDR3s, moderately but significantly so, marked every one of the four CD4+ subsets in Type 1 diabetes patients.

These receptors have no identified antigens. Since all of the isolated RNA was reverse transcribed, expressed TCRB transcripts were what got sequenced. Some clones are missing from TCRdb's copy, which holds only in-frame ones; the method was immunoSEQ multiplex PCR. The sample holds approximately 50,000 clones, 55% to 70% seen once. The sample comprised stem cell memory CD4+ T cells from blood. The receptors were gathered from a woman in her 30s with type 1 diabetes.

The table lists this clone with a few counts. This chain connects TRBV30 to TRBJ2-1; TRBD2 matches at 7 bases. V dropped 8 bases and J dropped 2; count of bases not matched to a gene: 6. Germline CDR1 and CDR2: GTSNPN and SVGIG (reference sequence). CDR3 size: 13 residues. The CDR3 coding sequence is TGTGCCCTATCTAGCGGAGCCTACAATGAGCAGTTCTTC. Translation gives CALSSGAYNEQFF.

CDR3 bases: TGTGCCAGCACCAAAGAGGGGGCGGTCTACGAGCAGTACTTC. Its translation: CASTKEGAVYEQYF. V usage is TRBV5-6 and J usage is TRBJ2-7, with TRBD1 identical over 7 bases. Trimming cost V 6 bases and J 3 bases; bases outside gene matches: 9. The CDR3 length is 14 residues. Germline CDR1 SGHDT, CDR2 YYEEEE.

The rearrangement joins TRBV18 to TRBJ2-1, with TRBD1 as a possible D gene (5 bases). Germline V lookup: CDR1 KGHSH, CDR2 LQKENI. Trimming cost V 3 bases and J 4 bases, with 10 bases left between them. There are 14 residues in the CDR3. This CDR3 is CASSPPGSYNEQFF. In DNA, the CDR3 is TGTGCCAGCTCACCCCCAGGGTCATACAATGAGCAGTTCTTC.

CDR3 nucleotides: TGTGCCAGCAGCTTAGGCGGGGGACTAGACAAAAACATTCAGTACTTC. Encoded protein: CASSLGGGLDKNIQYF. The chain employs TRBV7-3 and TRBJ2-4; 8 bases align to TRBD2. Germline values: CDR1 SGHTA, CDR2 FQGTGA. V gave up 2 bases and J gave up 3 bases; unmatched junction bases: 6. CDR3 length: 16 residues.

The DNA for the CDR3 is TGTGCCACCCAACCGCCCCAGACCTACGAGCAGTACTTC. It encodes CATQPPQTYEQYF. The V gene is TRBV6-6, the J gene TRBJ2-7; no definite D call. The CDR3 covers 13 residues. Trimming stripped 10 bases from V and 2 bases from J, with 15 bases between. Germline CDR1 reads MNHNY; CDR2 reads SVGAGI (reference sequence).

The rearrangement uses TRBV7-9 and TRBJ1-1, with 7 bases identical to TRBD1. V dropped 1 base and J dropped 1; count of bases not matched to a gene: 0. The germline CDR1 and CDR2 sequences are SEHNR and FQNEAQ (reference sequence). This CDR3 is 14 amino acids long. This CDR3 reads CASSLGQGNTEAFF. The CDR3 coding sequence is TGTGCCAGCAGCTTAGGACAGGGGAACACTGAAGCTTTCTTT.

The chain is built from TRBV5-4 and TRBJ2-6, with 7 positions matching TRBD1. Looked up from germline, CDR1 is SGHNT and CDR2 is YYREEE (reference sequence). This CDR3 comprises 18 residues. V dropped 2 bases and J dropped 4; count of bases not matched to a gene: 12. Here the CDR3 DNA reads TGTGCCAGCAGCTTTGGGTATAAAGGGGGCTCAGGGGCCAACGTCCTGACTTTC. Residues: CASSFGYKGGSGANVLTF.

The chain employs TRBV4-1 and TRBJ1-5; tentatively, D is TRBD1 (5 bases). V was shortened by 2 bases and J by 6 bases, with 14 bases between the two germline ends. This CDR3 has 15 residues. CDR1 MGHRA and CDR2 YSYEKL come from the germline V gene. CDR3 DNA: TGCGCCAGCAGCCAAATGGGGGGTTCGGTTCAGCCCCAGCATTTT. Translated, it gives CASSQMGGSVQPQHF.

The V call is TRBV6-4, the J call TRBJ2-2; D might be TRBD2 (6 bases). The V end was cut by 0 bases, the J end by 3 bases, with 14 bases between. The CDR3 is 17 amino acids. The germline CDR1 and CDR2 sequences are MRHNA and SNTAGT. CDR3 in amino acids: CASSDSIRGMDTGELFF. The CDR3 bases are TGTGCCAGCAGTGACTCAATCCGGGGGATGGACACCGGGGAGCTGTTTTTT.

The genes are TRBV18 and TRBJ1-2, with D possibly matching TRBD1 (6 bases). This CDR3 comprises 14 residues. Germline V gene data show CDR1 as KGHSH and CDR2 as LQKENI. The V and J ends lost 4 bases and 8 bases respectively, with 17 bases between them. CDR3 amino acids: CASSLDTGMGGYTF. CDR3 DNA sequence: TGTGCCAGCTCACTGGATACAGGGATGGGCGGCTACACCTTC.

The V and J genes are TRBV2 and TRBJ2-1, with 8 positions matching TRBD2. This CDR3 is built from 15 residues. J was trimmed by 6 bases and V by 3 bases; bases with no gene match: 7. The V gene's germline CDR1 is SNHLY and CDR2 FYNNEI. The CDR3 spells CASSEWTSSGNEQFF. Written as DNA, the CDR3 is TGTGCCAGCAGTGAGTGGACTAGCAGTGGCAATGAGCAGTTCTTC.

The V call is TRBV7-9, the J call TRBJ2-2; 12 positions agree with TRBD2. V lost 3 bases and J lost 6; bases outside the gene matches: 14. The CDR3 length is 19 residues. In germline, CDR1 is SEHNR, CDR2 FQNEAQ (reference sequence). CDR3 in DNA: TGTGCCAGCAGCTTGACTAGCGGGAGTTGGAGGCGGGACGCCGGGGAGCTGTTTTTT. Translation gives CASSLTSGSWRRDAGELFF.

The chain links TRBV7-2 to TRBJ1-1; maybe TRBD1 (5 bases). Germline CDR1 SGHTA, CDR2 FQGNSA. Trimming removed 6 bases at V and 6 bases at J, with 11 bases between. CDR3 size: 12 residues. This chain's CDR3 is CASRPDSSEAFF. In nucleotides, the CDR3 is TGTGCCAGCAGACCAGACAGTTCTGAAGCTTTCTTT. Using reference TRBV7-2 and TRBJ1-1 for the parts outside the CDR3, the full variable domain is GAGVSQSPSNKVTEKGKDVELRCDPISGHTALYWYRQSLGQGLEFLIYFQGNSAPDKSGLPSDRFSAERTGGSVSTLTIQRTQQEDSAVYLCASRPDSSEAFFGQGTRLTVV.

This clone was found a few times. The chain links TRBV18 to TRBJ2-7; 11 positions agree with TRBD2. Germline trimming cut 3 bases from V and 3 bases from J; bases unmatched to any gene: 1. The CDR3 sequence is 14 residues long. CDR1 and CDR2 from the germline V gene are KGHSH and LQKENI. CDR3 bases: TGTGCCAGCTCACCCCTAGCGGGGGGCTACGAGCAGTACTTC. It translates to CASSPLAGGYEQYF.

This clone was seen only a few times. The gene calls are TRBV30 and TRBJ1-1; no clear D gene. The CDR3 runs 12 residues. The V end lost 6 bases, the J end lost 5 bases, and 13 bases lay between the germline ends. CDR1 and CDR2 from the germline V gene are GTSNPN and SVGIG (reference sequence). The CDR3 region has the DNA TGTGCCTGCCGTGGGTCGGGGACTGAAGCTTTCTTT. Amino acids: CACRGSGTEAFF.

This chain links TRBV2 with TRBJ2-1, with TRBD2 as a possible D gene (6 bases). The CDR3 is 12 residues long. Germline-derived CDR1 and CDR2 are SNHLY and FYNNEI. The ends were cut back, 7 bases at V and 4 bases at J, with 8 bases in the middle. Written as DNA, the CDR3 is TGTGCCAGCACGGCGGGATACAATGAGCAGTTCTTC. Protein sequence: CASTAGYNEQFF. Full variable domain (outside the CDR3, taken from reference TRBV2 and TRBJ2-1): EPEVTQTPSHQVTQMGQEVILRCVPISNHLYFYWYRQILGQKVEFLVSFYNNEISEKSEIFDDQFSVERPDGSNFTLKIRSTKLEDSAMYFCASTAGYNEQFFGPGTRLTVL.

The chain couples TRBV2 to TRBJ2-5, with D unresolved. The CDR3 is made up of 13 amino acids. V lost 7 bases and J lost 3, with 12 bases in between. The germline gives CDR1 SNHLY, CDR2 FYNNEI. The CDR3 sequence is CASTFEVEETQYF. The CDR3 DNA reads TGTGCCAGCACCTTTGAGGTAGAAGAGACCCAGTACTTC.

V is TRBV9 and J is TRBJ2-4, with 8 bases aligning to TRBD2. The CDR3 totals 14 residues. Germline V gene sequence: CDR1 SGDLS, CDR2 YYNGEE. The V and J ends lost 0 bases and 9 bases, in that order; junction bases with no gene match: 5. CDR3 DNA sequence: TGTGCCAGCAGCGTAGCGGGAGGGAGTACCATTCAGTACTTC. Its protein product is CASSVAGGSTIQYF.

The chain recombines TRBV6-4 with TRBJ2-1; TRBD2 agrees at 7 bases. V lost 4 bases and J lost 7; bases outside the gene matches: 7. Per the germline V gene, CDR1 is MRHNA and CDR2 is SNTAGT. This CDR3 is built from 14 residues. In nucleotides, the CDR3 is TGTGCCAGCAGTGCCGGGACTAACACGAATGAGCAGTTCTTC. Its protein is CASSAGTNTNEQFF.

J is TRBJ1-2 and V is TRBV2; no clear D. The germline CDR1 and CDR2 sequences are SNHLY and FYNNEI. V shed 2 bases and J shed 1 base, with 14 bases lying between them. The CDR3 sequence is 16 residues long. CDR3 bases: TGTGCCAGCAGTGAACCCTCGACAAACTTTAACTATGGCTACACCTTC. It specifies CASSEPSTNFNYGYTF. The whole variable domain, filled in from reference TRBV2 and TRBJ1-2, reads EPEVTQTPSHQVTQMGQEVILRCVPISNHLYFYWYRQILGQKVEFLVSFYNNEISEKSEIFDDQFSVERPDGSNFTLKIRSTKLEDSAMYFCASSEPSTNFNYGYTFGSGTRLTVV.

The J gene is TRBJ2-3, the V gene TRBV4-1; 9 bases are shared with TRBD2. The CDR3 totals 16 residues. The V and J ends lost 3 bases and 8 bases, in that order; junction bases with no gene match: 12. Germline-derived CDR1 and CDR2 are MGHRA and YSYEKL. The chain's CDR3 is CASSHTNSGRAGTQYF. DNA of the CDR3: TGCGCCAGCAGCCACACTAATAGCGGGAGAGCTGGTACGCAGTATTTT.

The rearrangement joins TRBV4-1 to TRBJ2-5; 12 nucleotides line up with TRBD2. The CDR3 is 17 amino acids. The germline V gene has CDR1 MGHRA and CDR2 YSYEKL. With V trimmed by 2 bases and J by 2 bases, 6 bases remained unmatched. As DNA, the CDR3 is TGCGCCAGCAGCCAACTCACTAGCGGGAGGTGGCAAGAGACCCAGTACTTC. Translated: CASSQLTSGRWQETQYF.

This clone was picked up a small number of times. The chain joins TRBV19 to TRBJ2-1, with D maybe TRBD2 (5 bases). The CDR3 loop spans 15 amino acids. CDR1 is LNHDA and CDR2 is SQIVND in the germline V gene (reference sequence). V lost 7 bases, J lost 0 bases, and 13 bases lay in between. DNA for the CDR3: TGTGCCAGTACCTCCTTCAGCGGCTCCTACAATGAGCAGTTCTTC. Translation gives CASTSFSGSYNEQFF. Supplemented by reference TRBV19 and TRBJ2-1, the full variable domain reads DGGITQSPKYLFRKEGQNVTLSCEQNLNHDAMYWYRQDPGQGLRLIYYSQIVNDFQKGDIAEGYSVSREKKESFPLTVTSAQKNPTAFYLCASTSFSGSYNEQFFGPGTRLTVL.

The V call is TRBV7-3, the J call TRBJ2-5, with D possibly TRBD1 on 6 matching bases. The germline V and J ends were trimmed by 5 bases and 2 bases, with 15 bases remaining between them. Germline CDR1 SGHTA, CDR2 FQGTGA. This CDR3 is 15 amino acids long. DNA for the CDR3: TGTGCCAGCAGCCTTTACAGGGCCGCTCAAGAGACCCAGTACTTC. Protein sequence: CASSLYRAAQETQYF.

The gene calls are TRBV10-3 and TRBJ2-1, with 10 bases lining up with TRBD2. Unmatched junction bases numbered 15, after V lost 10 bases and J lost 6 bases. Germline loops: CDR1 ENHRY, CDR2 SYGVKD. The CDR3 runs 16 residues. CDR3 nucleotides: TGTGCCACCCTTCAAATTCTAGCGGGAGTTAGCAATGAGCAGTTCTTC. Translation gives CATLQILAGVSNEQFF.